The 27 T cell receptor beta chains given below trace back to one sample, sequenced in a study of T cell repertoires in aging, cancer and after chemotherapy. Amplification of TCR beta used genomic DNA extracted from peripheral blood. Rearranged V-D-J TRB sequences were amplified with a mixed TRB-A/B primer pool. A single record per CDR3 protein comes from TCRdb applying MiXCR to the multiplex PCR reads. The sample includes 5,500 to 7,000 distinct CDR3 sequences, 25% to 30% of them seen just once. Sequencing input: blood. The receptors were gathered from a human donor in good health.

The chain joins TRBV12-3 or TRBV12-4 to TRBJ2-5; TRBD1 matches at 8 bases. The CDR3 length is 15 residues. The junction had 10 bases not matched to a gene; V was cut back by 6 bases and J by 4 bases. The CDR3 sequence is CASSYNRGFGETQYF. CDR3 DNA: TGTGCCAGCAGCTACAACAGGGGGTTCGGAGAGACCCAGTACTTC.

This clonotype was counted between two and nine times. V usage is TRBV7-2 and J usage is TRBJ1-6; D is unclear. Germline CDR1 is SGHTA and CDR2 is FQGNSA. Trimming left V 2 bases short and J 7 bases short, with 3 bases between. The CDR3 runs 12 residues. The CDR3 sequence: CASSLTNSPLHF. CDR3 nucleotides: TGTGCCAGCAGCTTAACCAATTCACCCCTCCACTTT.

The chain uses TRBV6-1 and TRBJ2-7; 7 bases agree with TRBD1. The CDR3 totals 11 residues. V dropped 8 bases and J dropped 5; count of bases not matched to a gene: 3. The V gene's germline CDR1 is MNHNS and CDR2 SASEGT. The CDR3: CASGDRDEQYF. CDR3 bases: TGTGCCAGCGGCGACAGGGACGAGCAGTACTTC.

By share, this clonotype ranks as medium-sized. The chain has TRBV6-4 and TRBJ2-3; 8 nucleotides match TRBD2. CDR3 length: 15 residues. V trimming: 2 bases; J trimming: 1 base; junction bases outside the gene matches: 2. CDR1 is MRHNA and CDR2 is SNTAGT in the germline V gene. The CDR3 loop reads CASSDQAGGTDTQYF. DNA of the CDR3: TGTGCCAGCAGTGACCAAGCGGGGGGCACAGATACGCAGTATTTT.

This clonotype was observed a few times. The J gene is TRBJ1-3, the V gene TRBV6-2 or TRBV6-3, with D possibly TRBD1 on 6 matching bases. CDR1 and CDR2 (germline): MNHEY, SVGEGT. V lost 6 bases and J lost 0, with 9 bases in between. The CDR3 covers 14 residues. CDR3 amino acids: CASRSGASGNTIYF. In DNA form, the CDR3 reads TGTGCCAGCAGGTCAGGGGCCTCTGGAAACACCATATATTTT.

This clonotype is labeled as medium-sized. The chain is built from TRBV7-6 and TRBJ2-7; D call uncertain. The CDR3 is 14 residues long. V shed 5 bases and J shed 1 base, with 12 bases lying between them. Germline loops: CDR1 SGHVS, CDR2 FNYEAQ. CDR3 DNA: TGTGCCAGCAGCGCAACTATCAGATCCTACGAGCAGTACTTC. Amino acid sequence: CASSATIRSYEQYF.

The chain has TRBV7-2 and TRBJ2-3; TRBD2 is a possible D gene (7 bases). Between the trimmed V and J ends, which lost 1 base and 4 bases, there was a span of 15 bases. This CDR3 spans 16 amino acids. Germline V lookup: CDR1 SGHTA, CDR2 FQGNSA. Here the CDR3 DNA reads TGTGCCAGCAGCTTAGGGGGTGGGGGGGCCGCAGATACGCAGTATTTT. Its translation: CASSLGGGGAADTQYF.

This clonotype was counted a few times. V gene TRBV12-3 or TRBV12-4 combines with J gene TRBJ2-4; D may be TRBD2 (7 bases). V was trimmed by 3 bases and J by 0 bases, leaving 9 bases between them. The CDR3 is 15 amino acids. The CDR3 here is CASSLAGAAKNIQYF. Written as DNA, the CDR3 is TGTGCCAGCAGTTTGGCGGGGGCAGCCAAAAACATTCAGTACTTC.

This clonotype rates as medium-sized (0.01 to 0.1%). The chain carries TRBV11-3 and TRBJ1-3; 7 nucleotides align to TRBD1. After removal of 5 bases from V and 6 bases from J, the junction contained 10 bases not matched to a gene. Germline CDR1 and CDR2: SGHNT and YENEEA. CDR3 length: 15 amino acids. CDR3 DNA: TGTGCCAGCAGCCCTAGTGAGGGGGCGCAAAACACCATATATTTT. Translation: CASSPSEGAQNTIYF. Variable domain in full (rest from reference TRBV11-3 and TRBJ1-3): EAGVVQSPRYKIIEKKQPVAFWCNPISGHNTLYWYLQNLGQGPELLIRYENEEAVDDSQLPKDRFSAERLKGVDSTLKIQPAELGDSAVYLCASSPSEGAQNTIYFGEGSWLTVV.

V gene TRBV7-9 combines with J gene TRBJ1-1; unclear D gene. V gave up 2 bases and J gave up 7 bases, with 11 bases separating them. Per the germline V gene, CDR1 is SEHNR and CDR2 is FQNEAQ (reference sequence). The CDR3 length is 13 residues. The CDR3 bases are TGTGCCAGCAGCTTATGGCTCGACAATGAAGCTTTCTTT. Amino acids: CASSLWLDNEAFF.

Of note for this clonotype: It may be a read error: a sequence one base away is much more abundant. The chain joins TRBV19 to TRBJ2-3, with 10 bases fitting TRBD2. From germline, CDR1 is LNHDA and CDR2 SQIVND (reference sequence). V was clipped by 10 bases and J by 5 bases; unmatched bases: 3. CDR3 size: 12 residues. The CDR3 nucleotides are TGTGCCAACCGACTAGCGGGAGATACGCAGTATTTT. It codes for CANRLAGDTQYF.

This chain uses TRBV21-1 with TRBJ2-7; the table calls TRBD2, which could not be checked here. TRBV21-1 corresponds to a pseudogene. The CDR3 has 16 residues. CDR3 sequence reads: CASLARGAEHSYEQYF. The CDR3 coding sequence is TGTGCCAGCCTAGCGCGGGGGGCCGAACACTCCTACGAGCAGTACTTC.

This clonotype was counted between two and nine times. The chain combines TRBV27 with TRBJ2-1, with 10 bases matching TRBD2. Germline CDR1 and CDR2: MNHEY and SMNVEV (reference sequence). The trim removed 5 bases at V and 0 bases at J, leaving 1 base unmatched. This CDR3 has 15 residues. The CDR3 is CASSQRGGSYNEQFF. Written as DNA, the CDR3 is TGTGCCAGCAGTCAGCGGGGGGGCTCCTACAATGAGCAGTTCTTC.

The CDR3, as DNA: TGTGCCAGCAGCTTATCGCGGGGGGGGCCCTACAATGAGCAGTTCTTC. Encoded protein: CASSLSRGGPYNEQFF. The J gene is TRBJ2-1, the V gene TRBV7-2, with TRBD2 matching over 9 bases. The CDR3 runs to 16 residues. CDR1 SGHTA and CDR2 FQGNSA come from the germline V gene. V gave up 2 bases and J gave up 2 bases; unmatched junction bases: 4.

As regards this clonotype: A read error may explain this, as a much larger clone is one base away. The final CDR3 position lacks the conserved phenylalanine or tryptophan, pointing to a likely read error. V gene TRBV19 combines with J gene TRBJ2-1; D not certain. CDR1 LNHDA and CDR2 SQIVND come from the germline V gene (reference sequence). The CDR3 covers 13 residues. Trimming pared 3 bases from V and 4 bases from J, leaving 7 bases between. CDR3 loop: CASSMQLYNEQFS. The CDR3 DNA reads as TGTGCCAGTAGTATGCAGCTATACAATGAGCAGTTCTCC.

The chain's CDR3 is CASSFRTSGGQETQYF. The CDR3 DNA follows: TGTGCCAGCAGTTTCCGGACTAGCGGGGGTCAAGAGACCCAGTACTTC. V and J are TRBV12-3 or TRBV12-4 and TRBJ2-5; 13 bases line up with TRBD2. The CDR3 consists of 16 residues. Trimming removed 3 bases from V and 2 bases from J; junction bases left unmatched: 3.

The chain links TRBV27 to TRBJ2-1, with D possibly called TRBD1 or TRBD2 (5 bases each). Trimming took off 5 bases at V and 6 bases at J, with 17 bases between the two ends. The germline CDR1 and CDR2 sequences are MNHEY and SMNVEV (reference sequence). CDR3 length: 15 amino acids. CDR3 sequence (DNA): TGTGCCAGCAGTGGGGCGGGTATAAATATCAATGAGCAGTTCTTC. Translation: CASSGAGININEQFF.

This clonotype is medium-sized (0.01 to 0.1%) within its sample. CDR3 protein: CASSYRAGTDTQYF. CDR3 nucleotides: TGTGCCAGCAGTTACAGGGCGGGCACAGATACGCAGTATTTT. This rearrangement joins TRBV6-2 or TRBV6-3 to TRBJ2-3; no reliable D call. The germline V gene has CDR1 MNHEY and CDR2 SVGEGT. Trimming stripped 2 bases from V and 1 base from J, with 7 bases between. The CDR3 is 14 amino acids.

This clonotype was counted once. This chain uses TRBV20-1 with TRBJ2-7; D perhaps matches TRBD1 (6 bases). This CDR3 has 13 amino acids. Germline V gene lookup returns CDR1 DFQATT and CDR2 SNEGSKA (reference sequence). With 2 bases removed from V and 1 base from J, the gap between germline ends came to 9 bases. This CDR3 reads CSARPGQSYEQYF. CDR3 nucleotides: TGCAGTGCTAGACCCGGACAGTCCTACGAGCAGTACTTC.

This clonotype is labeled as large (0.1 to 1%). This rearrangement joins TRBV29-1 to TRBJ2-1; D uncertain. The CDR3 runs 12 residues. V was cut by 2 bases and J by 5 bases, with 7 bases left in between. Germline V gene data show CDR1 as SQVTM and CDR2 as ANQGSEA. CDR3 nucleotide sequence: TGCAGCGTTGAAAGACGGGACAATGAGCAGTTCTTC. Translating gives CSVERRDNEQFF.

This clonotype is categorized as medium-sized (0.01 to 0.1%). V gene TRBV6-5 combines with J gene TRBJ2-7; 7 bases line up with TRBD1. The CDR3 contains 14 residues. Germline CDR1 is MNHEY and CDR2 is SVGAGI. Trimming removed 6 bases from V and 9 bases from J; junction bases left unmatched: 14. The CDR3: CASSRQGRDEGQYF. The DNA of the CDR3 is TGTGCCAGCAGCCGACAGGGTCGGGACGAAGGGCAGTACTTC.

The gene calls are TRBV6-5 and TRBJ2-1; 7 nucleotides agree with TRBD2. Germline lookup yields CDR1 MNHEY and CDR2 SVGAGI. CDR3 length: 16 amino acids. V shed 2 bases and J 4 bases; nucleotides not matched to a gene: 8. CDR3 sequence: CASSYDRGRGYNEQFF. The CDR3 region has the DNA TGTGCCAGCAGTTACGATCGCGGGCGGGGGTACAATGAGCAGTTCTTC.

V usage is TRBV6-5 and J usage is TRBJ2-7; TRBD2 matches at 9 bases. Germline assignment: CDR1 MNHEY and CDR2 SVGAGI. V gave up 6 bases and J gave up 4 bases; unmatched junction bases: 10. CDR3 size: 15 residues. The CDR3 region is CASSLVSGSIYEQYF. CDR3 DNA sequence: TGTGCCAGCAGCCTGGTTAGCGGGAGTATATACGAGCAGTACTTC.

This clonotype was seen only a few times. The V call is TRBV20-1, the J call TRBJ2-2; 7 bases agree with TRBD2. The CDR3 runs to 14 residues. V trimming: 1 base; J trimming: 7 bases; junction bases outside the gene matches: 6. Germline loops: CDR1 DFQATT, CDR2 SNEGSKA (reference sequence). The CDR3 reads CSARGSGNVGELFF. The CDR3 DNA reads as TGCAGTGCTAGAGGAAGCGGGAATGTCGGGGAGCTGTTTTTT.

This clonotype is deemed medium-sized. This sequence joins TRBV6-2 or TRBV6-3 and TRBJ2-7; either TRBD1 or TRBD2 may fit D (5 bases each). Germline V lookup: CDR1 MNHEY, CDR2 SVGEGT. The V end was cut by 1 base, the J end by 3 bases, with 7 bases between. The CDR3 runs 13 residues. The chain's CDR3 is CASSYWGSYEQYF. The CDR3 DNA sequence: TGTGCCAGCAGTTACTGGGGGAGCTACGAGCAGTACTTC.

The chain uses TRBV5-6 and TRBJ2-7, with 12 bases aligning to TRBD1. V shed 0 bases and J 7 bases; nucleotides not matched to a gene: 5. The CDR3 sequence is 15 residues long. Germline CDR1 reads SGHDT; CDR2 reads YYEEEE. CDR3 DNA: TGTGCCAGCAGCTTGGCCGGGACAGGGGGCCGGGAGCAGTACTTC. Protein sequence: CASSLAGTGGREQYF.

By its share, this clonotype is medium-sized (0.01 to 0.1%). J is TRBJ1-2 and V is TRBV12-3 or TRBV12-4, with unresolved D. The CDR3 runs 12 residues. V was pared by 10 bases and J by 6 bases, with 15 bases between. The CDR3 sequence is CANTRLGDGYTF. The CDR3 nucleotides are TGTGCCAACACGCGGCTTGGAGATGGCTACACCTTC.